The rows below give T cell receptor beta chains drawn from one sample of a study of T cell repertoires in cytomegalovirus infection. Which antigens these TCRs recognize remains unknown. Each CDR3 protein is one row after TCRdb ran MiXCR on the reads. The sample carries about 770,000 distinct CDR3 sequences, roughly 28% recorded once. Sequencing used cultured CD8+ T cells from PBMCs, obtained from culture after CMV antigen stimulation. The receptors stem from a human donor in good health (CMV status not recorded). Some clones in this sample may be carry-over from other donors' samples. Each CDR3 is given with its conserved first and last residue. D genes are given only for firm matches. Expanded clones get a size class; other rows say once, few or many, or leave the size out.

>TRBD2|few|TRBV6-1|TRBJ2-7
CATLAGYASYEQYF
TGTGCCACGCTAGCGGGCTACGCCTCCTACGAGCAGTACTTC
>TRBD1|-|TRBV10-3|TRBJ2-2
CAISAGQGATGELFF
TGTGCCATCAGTGCGGGACAGGGGGCCACCGGGGAGCTGTTTTTT
>TRBD1|many|TRBV7-2|TRBJ1-2
CASSLGIYTGTGVDGYTF
TGTGCCAGCAGCTTAGGGATATACACCGGGACAGGGGTGGATGGCTACACCTTC
>-|-|TRBV4-3|TRBJ1-1
CASSQEIRATEAFF
TGCGCCAGCAGCCAAGAGATTAGGGCCACTGAAGCTTTCTTT
>-|-|TRBV5-5|TRBJ1-2
CASSSAMGVGGYGYTF
TGTGCCAGCAGCTCGGCAATGGGGGTAGGCGGCTATGGCTACACCTTC
>-|-|TRBV4-1|TRBJ2-1
CASSQEAQGGGYNEQFF
TGCGCCAGCAGCCAAGAAGCACAGGGAGGAGGATACAATGAGCAGTTCTTC
>-|-|TRBV10-2|TRBJ1-5
CASSESLQGYQPQHF
TGCGCCAGCAGTGAGTCGTTACAGGGATATCAGCCCCAGCATTTT
>TRBD1|-|TRBV10-3|TRBJ2-1
CASGDRAHEQFF
TGTGCCAGTGGGGACAGGGCCCATGAGCAGTTCTTC
>TRBD1|-|TRBV7-6|TRBJ2-7
CASSPMTGQGYEQYF
TGTGCCAGCAGCCCGATGACAGGGCAAGGCTACGAGCAGTACTTC
>-|-|TRBV5-5|TRBJ2-4
CASSLSQGAKNIQYF
TGTGCCAGCAGCTTGTCGCAGGGAGCCAAAAACATTCAGTACTTC
>TRBD2|once|TRBV11-1|TRBJ2-1
CASSLVGGDGNEQFF
TGTGCCAGCAGCTTAGTTGGGGGGGACGGCAATGAGCAGTTCTTC
>TRBD2|few|TRBV9|TRBJ2-1
CASSPSSGGDSYNEQFF
TGTGCCAGCAGCCCCTCTAGCGGGGGGGACTCCTACAATGAGCAGTTCTTC
>-|-|TRBV6-5|TRBJ1-5
CASSVAGHNQPRHF
TGTGCCAGCAGTGTTGCAGGGCACAATCAGCCCCGGCATTTT
>-|-|TRBV9|TRBJ1-2
CASGTHYGYTF
TGTGCCAGTGGGACTCACTATGGCTACACCTTC
>-|few|TRBV7-9|TRBJ2-7
CASSLSSGLTSYEQYF
TGTGCCAGCAGCCTGTCCTCGGGACTCACGAGCTACGAGCAGTACTTC
>-|-|TRBV27|TRBJ1-1
CASSLRERVNTEAFF
TGTGCCAGCAGTCTCAGGGAGCGGGTGAACACTGAAGCTTTCTTT
>TRBD1|few|TRBV5-5|TRBJ1-2
CASSLGQGAHPNYGYTF
TGTGCCAGCAGCTTGGGACAGGGGGCGCATCCTAACTATGGCTACACCTTC
>TRBD1|-|TRBV4-1|TRBJ2-1
CASSQWTGTYNEQFF
TGCGCCAGCAGCCAGTGGACAGGGACCTACAATGAGCAGTTCTTC
>-|many|TRBV7-2|TRBJ1-5
CASSLGGWGNQPQHF
TGTGCCAGCAGCTTAGGAGGTTGGGGCAATCAGCCCCAGCATTTT
>-|many|TRBV7-2|TRBJ1-6
CASSPGGYNSPLHF
TGTGCCAGCAGCCCCGGGGGCTATAATTCACCCCTCCACTTT
>-|-|TRBV9|TRBJ2-1
CASSVVGSLTDEQFF
TGTGCCAGCAGCGTAGTAGGGAGTTTGACGGATGAGCAGTTCTTC
>-|few|TRBV12-3/TRBV12-4|TRBJ2-3
CASSSPREGGTDTQYF
TGTGCCAGCAGTTCCCCCCGCGAGGGGGGGACGGATACGCAGTATTTT
>TRBD1|-|TRBV6-8|TRBJ2-2
CVVLPLYLGQELNTGELFF
TGCGTCGTACTACCTTTATACTTAGGACAGGAATTGAACACCGGGGAGCTGTTTTTT
>TRBD1|few|TRBV7-6|TRBJ1-1
CASSAMTGANTEAFF
TGTGCCAGCAGCGCTATGACAGGGGCGAACACTGAAGCTTTCTTT
>-|once|TRBV2|TRBJ2-7
CASSERARGGLQGYEQYF
TGTGCCAGCAGTGAAAGAGCTAGGGGGGGACTTCAAGGCTACGAGCAGTACTTC
>TRBD2|few|TRBV20-1|TRBJ2-1
CSAREGLAGGFYNEQFF
TGCAGTGCTAGAGAGGGACTAGCGGGGGGGTTTTACAATGAGCAGTTCTTC
>-|-|TRBV10-3|TRBJ2-5
CAISDGTNQETQYF
TGTGCCATCAGCGATGGGACAAATCAAGAGACCCAGTACTTC
>TRBD1|many|TRBV7-8|TRBJ2-2
CASSSTGTGVTGELFF
TGTGCCAGCAGCTCAACCGGGACAGGGGTCACCGGGGAGCTGTTTTTT
>-|-|TRBV4-1|TRBJ2-2
CASRDSRNTGELFF
TGCGCCAGCAGGGACAGCAGGAACACCGGGGAGCTGTTTTTT
>TRBD1|many|TRBV7-8|TRBJ1-1
CASSLGTGGLTEAFF
TGTGCCAGCAGCTTAGGGACAGGGGGTCTCACTGAAGCTTTCTTT
>TRBD1|-|TRBV12-3/TRBV12-4|TRBJ1-1
CASSCSSAGGGEAFF
TGTGCCAGCAGTTGTTCTTCGGCAGGGGGCGGTGAAGCTTTCTTT
>-|-|TRBV4-2|TRBJ1-1
CASSPAGDWNTEAFF
TGTGCCAGCAGCCCAGCCGGGGACTGGAACACTGAAGCTTTCTTT
>TRBD2|few|TRBV9|TRBJ2-3
CASSDLAGGFDTQYF
TGTGCCAGCAGCGATCTAGCGGGGGGATTTGATACGCAGTATTTT
>-|few|TRBV2|TRBJ2-2
CASSRTDWGTGELFF
TGTGCCAGCAGCAGGACAGATTGGGGCACCGGGGAGCTGTTTTTT
>TRBD2|few|TRBV9|TRBJ2-5
CASSVFSGGGSQETQYF
TGTGCCAGCAGCGTGTTTAGCGGGGGCGGATCCCAAGAGACCCAGTACTTC
>-|many|TRBV7-9|TRBJ1-1
CATAGYLREAFF
TGTGCCACGGCCGGCTATCTTCGAGAAGCTTTCTTT
>-|many|TRBV7-8|TRBJ2-4
CASSLDWNSKNIQYF
TGTGCCAGCAGCTTAGACTGGAATTCCAAAAACATTCAGTACTTC
>-|-|TRBV2|TRBJ2-2
CASRRGNGELFF
TGTGCCAGCCGTCGGGGTAACGGGGAGCTGTTTTTT